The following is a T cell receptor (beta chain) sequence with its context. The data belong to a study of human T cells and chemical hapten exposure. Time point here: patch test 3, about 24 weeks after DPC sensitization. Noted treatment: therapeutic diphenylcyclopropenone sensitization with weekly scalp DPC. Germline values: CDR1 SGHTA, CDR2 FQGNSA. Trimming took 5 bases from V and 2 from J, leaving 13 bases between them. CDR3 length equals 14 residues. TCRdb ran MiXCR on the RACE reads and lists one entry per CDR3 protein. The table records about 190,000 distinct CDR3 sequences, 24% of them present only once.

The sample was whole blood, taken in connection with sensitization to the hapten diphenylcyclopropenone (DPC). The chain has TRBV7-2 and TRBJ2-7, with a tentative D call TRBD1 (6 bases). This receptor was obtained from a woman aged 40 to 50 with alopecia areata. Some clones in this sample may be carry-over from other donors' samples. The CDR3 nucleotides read TGTGCCAGCAGCCTCAAGGACAGTACCTACGAGCAGTACTTC. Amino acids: CASSLKDSTYEQYF.